This TCR beta chain was captured by sequencing in a study of blood T cell repertoires in COVID-19. As for the study in general: Samples came from the United States, Italy and Spain, spanning acute and convalescent COVID-19. T cells, B-cell-depleted T cells, or PBMCs supplied cDNA or gDNA.

In the original processing: Counts of nucleated cells, estimated from reference gene primer amplification, were obtained. Some clones are missing from TCRdb's copy, which holds only in-frame ones; the method was immunoSEQ multiplex PCR. The V and J calls and clone size are taken from that table; D and trimming were inferred from the DNA. The top ten clones hold roughly 2.3% of a sample with about 70,000 clones, approximately 89% of them seen once. The clonotype was recovered from a human donor in a cohort sampled during active COVID-19. Sequencing used peripheral blood.

The DNA for the CDR3 is TGCGCCAGCAGTGAGAAGGGAGACGAGCAGTACTTC. The encoded protein is CASSEKGDEQYF. The rearrangement joins TRBV10-2 to TRBJ2-7, with a tentative D call TRBD2 (5 bases). In germline, CDR1 is WSHSY, CDR2 SAAADI. Trimming took off 2 bases at V and 5 bases at J, with 7 bases between the two ends. This CDR3 contains 12 residues.